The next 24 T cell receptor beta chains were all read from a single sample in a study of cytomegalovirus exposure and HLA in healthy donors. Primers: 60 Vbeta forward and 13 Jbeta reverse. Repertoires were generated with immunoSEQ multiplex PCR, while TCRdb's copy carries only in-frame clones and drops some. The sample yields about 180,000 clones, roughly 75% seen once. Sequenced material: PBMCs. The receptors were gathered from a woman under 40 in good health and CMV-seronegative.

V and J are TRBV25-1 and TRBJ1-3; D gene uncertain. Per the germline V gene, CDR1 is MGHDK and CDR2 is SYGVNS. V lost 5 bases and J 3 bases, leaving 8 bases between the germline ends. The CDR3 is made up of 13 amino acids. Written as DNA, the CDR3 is TGTGCCAGCAGTATCGGAGTTGGAAACACCATATATTTT. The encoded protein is CASSIGVGNTIYF.

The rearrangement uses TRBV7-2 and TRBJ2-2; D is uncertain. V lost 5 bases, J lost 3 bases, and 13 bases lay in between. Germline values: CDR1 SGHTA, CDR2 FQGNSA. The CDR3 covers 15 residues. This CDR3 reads CASSAMSGYTGELFF. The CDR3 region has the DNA TGTGCCAGCAGCGCCATGTCGGGTTACACCGGGGAGCTGTTTTTT.

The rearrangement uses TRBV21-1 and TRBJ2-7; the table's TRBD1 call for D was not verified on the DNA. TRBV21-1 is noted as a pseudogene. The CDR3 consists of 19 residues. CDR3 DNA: TGTGCCAGCAGTACTCCAACGCGGGACAGGGGACTTCCCTCCTACGAGCAGTACTTC. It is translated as CASSTPTRDRGLPSYEQYF.

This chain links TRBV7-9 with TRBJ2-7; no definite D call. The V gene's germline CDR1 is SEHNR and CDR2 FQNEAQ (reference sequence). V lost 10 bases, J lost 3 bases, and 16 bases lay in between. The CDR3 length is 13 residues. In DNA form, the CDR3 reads TGTGCCATTACCGGTTCTCCCTACTACGAGCAGTACTTC. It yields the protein CAITGSPYYEQYF.

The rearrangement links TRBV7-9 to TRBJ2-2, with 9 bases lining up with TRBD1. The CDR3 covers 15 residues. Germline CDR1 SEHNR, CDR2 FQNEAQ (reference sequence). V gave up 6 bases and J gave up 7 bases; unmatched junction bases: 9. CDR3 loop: CASRNWDRDSGELFF. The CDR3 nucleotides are TGTGCCAGCAGAAATTGGGACAGGGACAGCGGGGAGCTGTTTTTT.

The CDR3 loop is CASSGHKAYEQYF. DNA of the CDR3: TGTGCCAGCAGTGGACATAAGGCCTACGAGCAGTACTTC. The chain recombines TRBV6-1 with TRBJ2-7, with D unresolved. CDR3 length: 13 amino acids. From germline, CDR1 is MNHNS and CDR2 SASEGT. With 4 bases removed from V and 2 bases from J, the gap between germline ends came to 9 bases.

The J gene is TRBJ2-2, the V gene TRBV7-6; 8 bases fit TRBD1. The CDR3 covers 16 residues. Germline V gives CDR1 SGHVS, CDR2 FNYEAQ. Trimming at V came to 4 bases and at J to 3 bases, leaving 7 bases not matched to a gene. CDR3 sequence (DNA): TGTGCCAGCAGCTCCGGACAGGGTATAGACACCGGGGAGCTGTTTTTT. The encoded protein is CASSSGQGIDTGELFF.

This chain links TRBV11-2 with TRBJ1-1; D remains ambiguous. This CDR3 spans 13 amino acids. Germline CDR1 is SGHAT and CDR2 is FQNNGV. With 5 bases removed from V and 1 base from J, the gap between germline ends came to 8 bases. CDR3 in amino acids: CASSPEWNTEAFF. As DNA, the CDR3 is TGTGCCAGCAGCCCCGAGTGGAACACTGAAGCTTTCTTT.

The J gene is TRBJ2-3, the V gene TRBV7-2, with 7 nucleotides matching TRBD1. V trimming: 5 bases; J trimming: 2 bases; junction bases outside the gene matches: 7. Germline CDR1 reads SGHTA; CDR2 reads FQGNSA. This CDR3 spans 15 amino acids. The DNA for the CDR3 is TGTGCCAGCAGCCCTCCGGGACAGCCCACAGATACGCAGTATTTT. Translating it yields CASSPPGQPTDTQYF.

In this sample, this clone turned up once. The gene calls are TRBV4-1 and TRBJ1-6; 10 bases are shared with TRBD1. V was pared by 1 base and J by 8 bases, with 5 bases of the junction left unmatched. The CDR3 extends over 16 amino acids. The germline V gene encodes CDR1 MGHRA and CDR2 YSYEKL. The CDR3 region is CASSQVTGGLDSPLHF. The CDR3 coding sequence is TGCGCCAGCAGCCAAGTGACAGGGGGCTTAGATTCACCCCTCCACTTT.

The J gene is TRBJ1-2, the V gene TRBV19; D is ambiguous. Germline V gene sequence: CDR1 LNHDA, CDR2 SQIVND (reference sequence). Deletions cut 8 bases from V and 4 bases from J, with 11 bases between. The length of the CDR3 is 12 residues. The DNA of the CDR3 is TGTGCCAGTTCCGACAATTTCTATGGCTACACCTTC. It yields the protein CASSDNFYGYTF.

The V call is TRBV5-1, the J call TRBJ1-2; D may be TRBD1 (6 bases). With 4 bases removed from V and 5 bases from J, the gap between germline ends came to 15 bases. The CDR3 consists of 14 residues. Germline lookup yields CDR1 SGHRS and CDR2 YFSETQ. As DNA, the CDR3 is TGCGCCAGCAGCCCGGGTGAGGGGGTTTATGGCTACACCTTC. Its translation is CASSPGEGVYGYTF. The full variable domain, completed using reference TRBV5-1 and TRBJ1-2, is KAGVTQTPRYLIKTRGQQVTLSCSPISGHRSVSWYQQTPGQGLQFLFEYFSETQRNKGNFPGRFSGRQFSNSRSEMNVSTLELGDSALYLCASSPGEGVYGYTFGSGTRLTVV.

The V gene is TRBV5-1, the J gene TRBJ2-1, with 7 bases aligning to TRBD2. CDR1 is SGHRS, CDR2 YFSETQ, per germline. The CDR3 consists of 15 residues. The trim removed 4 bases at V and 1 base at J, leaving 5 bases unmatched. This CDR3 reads CASSRGLGSYNEQFF. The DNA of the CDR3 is TGCGCCAGCAGCCGTGGACTAGGGTCCTACAATGAGCAGTTCTTC.

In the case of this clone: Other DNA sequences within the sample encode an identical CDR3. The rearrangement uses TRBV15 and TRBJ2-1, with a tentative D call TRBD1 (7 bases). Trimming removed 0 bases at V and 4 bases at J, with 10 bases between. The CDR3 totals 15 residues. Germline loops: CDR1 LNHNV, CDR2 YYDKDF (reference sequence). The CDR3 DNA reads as TGTGCCACCAGCAGAGATCAGGGGGGATACAATGAGCAGTTCTTC. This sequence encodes CATSRDQGGYNEQFF.

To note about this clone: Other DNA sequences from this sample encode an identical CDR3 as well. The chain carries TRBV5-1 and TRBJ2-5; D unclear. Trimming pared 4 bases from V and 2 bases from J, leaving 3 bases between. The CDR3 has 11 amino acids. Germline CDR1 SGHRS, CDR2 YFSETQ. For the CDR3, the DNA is TGCGCCAGCAGCCTACAAGAGACCCAGTACTTC. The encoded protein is CASSLQETQYF.

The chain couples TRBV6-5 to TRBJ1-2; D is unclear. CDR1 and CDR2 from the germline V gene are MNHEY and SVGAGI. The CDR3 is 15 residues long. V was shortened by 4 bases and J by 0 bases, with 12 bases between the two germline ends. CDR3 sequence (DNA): TGTGCCAGCAGTTTCCGGGATTCAGCTAACTATGGCTACACCTTC. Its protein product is CASSFRDSANYGYTF.

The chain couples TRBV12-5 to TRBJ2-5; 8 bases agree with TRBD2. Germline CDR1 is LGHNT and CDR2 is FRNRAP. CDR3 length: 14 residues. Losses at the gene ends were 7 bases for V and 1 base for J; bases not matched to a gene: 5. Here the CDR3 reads CASVRRGGQETQYF. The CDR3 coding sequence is TGTGCTAGTGTCCGTCGGGGGGGCCAAGAGACCCAGTACTTC.

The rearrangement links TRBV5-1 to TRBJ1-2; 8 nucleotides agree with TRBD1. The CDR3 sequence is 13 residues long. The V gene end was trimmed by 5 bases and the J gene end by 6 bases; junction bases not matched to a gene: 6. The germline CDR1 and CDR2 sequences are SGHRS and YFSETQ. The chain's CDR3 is CASSYRGSDGYTF. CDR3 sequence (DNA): TGCGCCAGCAGTTACAGGGGGTCGGATGGCTACACCTTC.

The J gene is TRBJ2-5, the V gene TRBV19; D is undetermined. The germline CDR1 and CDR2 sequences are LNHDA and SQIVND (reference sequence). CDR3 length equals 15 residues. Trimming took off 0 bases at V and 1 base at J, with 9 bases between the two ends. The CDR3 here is CASSIDENLQETQYF. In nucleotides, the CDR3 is TGTGCCAGTAGTATAGACGAGAACCTCCAAGAGACCCAGTACTTC.

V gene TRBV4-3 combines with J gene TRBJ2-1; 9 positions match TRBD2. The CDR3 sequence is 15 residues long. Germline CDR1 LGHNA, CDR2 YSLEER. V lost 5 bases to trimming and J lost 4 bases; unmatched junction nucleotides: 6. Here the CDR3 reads CASSTTSGPYNEQFF. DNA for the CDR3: TGCGCCAGCAGCACGACTAGCGGACCATACAATGAGCAGTTCTTC.

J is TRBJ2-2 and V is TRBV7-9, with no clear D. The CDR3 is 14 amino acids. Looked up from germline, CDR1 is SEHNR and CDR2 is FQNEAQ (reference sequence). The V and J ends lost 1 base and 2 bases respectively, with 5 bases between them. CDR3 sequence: CASSLGQNTGELFF. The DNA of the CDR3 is TGTGCCAGCAGCTTAGGACAAAACACCGGGGAGCTGTTTTTT.

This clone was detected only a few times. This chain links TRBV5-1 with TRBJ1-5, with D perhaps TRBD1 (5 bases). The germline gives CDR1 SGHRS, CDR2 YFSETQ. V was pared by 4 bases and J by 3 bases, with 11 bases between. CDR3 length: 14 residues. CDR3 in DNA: TGCGCCAGCAGCGTGGGGACTAACAATCAGCCCCAGCATTTT. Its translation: CASSVGTNNQPQHF. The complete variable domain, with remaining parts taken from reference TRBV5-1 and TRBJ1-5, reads KAGVTQTPRYLIKTRGQQVTLSCSPISGHRSVSWYQQTPGQGLQFLFEYFSETQRNKGNFPGRFSGRQFSNSRSEMNVSTLELGDSALYLCASSVGTNNQPQHFGDGTRLSIL.

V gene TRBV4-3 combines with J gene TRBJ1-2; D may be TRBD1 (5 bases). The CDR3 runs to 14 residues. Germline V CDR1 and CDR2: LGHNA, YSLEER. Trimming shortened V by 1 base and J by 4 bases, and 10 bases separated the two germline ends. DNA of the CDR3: TGCGCCAGCAGCCAAGGTATCGGGGGCTATGGCTACACCTTC. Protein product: CASSQGIGGYGYTF.

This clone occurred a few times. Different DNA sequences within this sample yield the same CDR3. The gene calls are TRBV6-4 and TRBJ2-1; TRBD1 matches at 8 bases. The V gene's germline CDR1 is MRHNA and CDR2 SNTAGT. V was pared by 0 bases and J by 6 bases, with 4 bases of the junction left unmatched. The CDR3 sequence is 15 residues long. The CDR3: CASSDSITGGNEQFF. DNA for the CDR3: TGTGCCAGCAGTGACTCGATCACAGGGGGCAATGAGCAGTTCTTC.